This is a list of T cell receptor beta chains from one sample in a study of blood T cell repertoires in COVID-19. The table came from immunoSEQ multiplex PCR; TCRdb's copy has only in-frame clones and leaves some out. The sample records roughly 86,000 clones, almost 85% being singletons. The sample taken for sequencing was peripheral blood. These receptors all stem from a human donor in a cohort sampled during active COVID-19. The CDR3 runs from the conserved cysteine through the conserved F or W. The order of the fields is D gene, CDR3 length, V gene, J gene, clone size, CDR3 protein, CDR3 DNA. The D gene is left open where the match is weak. The size of a clone is reported for some rows only, either as once, few or many, or as a class for expanded clones.

-	14	TRBV5-1	TRBJ2-7	once	CASSLETGSYEQYF	TGCGCCAGCAGCTTGGAAACAGGGTCCTACGAGCAGTACTTC
-	14	TRBV11-1	TRBJ2-3	once	CASSSHRSTDTQYF	TGTGCCAGCAGCTCTCACAGAAGCACAGATACGCAGTATTTT
TRBD1	15	TRBV5-1	TRBJ2-4	-	CASSLRTGAGNIQYF	TGCGCCAGCAGCTTGCGTACAGGGGCGGGAAACATTCAGTACTTC
TRBD1	15	TRBV7-2	TRBJ1-2	once	CASSPRQGANYGYTF	TGTGCCAGCAGCCCGCGACAGGGGGCAAACTATGGCTACACCTTC
-	14	TRBV6-5	TRBJ1-5	-	CASDTVYSNQPQHF	TGTGCCAGCGATACAGTGTATAGCAATCAGCCCCAGCATTTT
-	13	TRBV19	TRBJ2-2	-	CASSIGQFGELFF	TGTGCCAGTAGTATAGGACAATTCGGGGAGCTGTTTTTT
-	14	TRBV9	TRBJ2-7	-	CASSVSGNFYEQYF	TGTGCCAGCAGCGTTTCGGGGAACTTTTACGAGCAGTACTTC
-	16	TRBV27	TRBJ1-6	-	CASSLSANSYNSPLHF	TGTGCCAGCAGTTTATCGGCAAACTCCTATAATTCACCCCTCCACTTT
TRBD1	13	TRBV19	TRBJ2-1	once	CASKVTGGNEQFF	TGTGCCAGTAAAGTCACAGGGGGAAATGAGCAGTTCTTC
-	12	TRBV6-6	TRBJ1-5	few	CASFGGSGAQHF	TGTGCCAGCTTTGGGGGGAGTGGGGCCCAGCATTTT
TRBD2	15	TRBV6-5	TRBJ2-3	-	CASSLAGAQIDTQYF	TGTGCCAGCAGTCTAGCGGGGGCGCAAATAGATACGCAGTATTTT
TRBD2	18	TRBV7-9	TRBJ2-3	-	CASSNRGGTLLVEDTQYF	TGTGCCAGCAGCAACCGGGGGGGAACGCTTCTCGTAGAAGATACGCAGTATTTT
TRBD1	16	TRBV7-2	TRBJ1-6	-	CASSLAGTGINSPLHF	TGTGCCAGCAGCTTAGCGGGGACAGGGATTAATTCACCCCTCCACTTT
-	15	TRBV27	TRBJ2-2	-	CASSLGQRYTGELFF	TGTGCCAGCAGTTTAGGTCAGCGATACACCGGGGAGCTGTTTTTT
-	14	TRBV30	TRBJ2-2	-	CAWRGPAPTGELFF	TGTGCCTGGAGGGGGCCCGCCCCCACCGGGGAGCTGTTTTTT
TRBD1	16	TRBV29-1	TRBJ1-2	-	CSVDKLQQGFNYGYTF	TGCAGCGTAGACAAATTACAACAGGGGTTTAACTATGGCTACACCTTC
-	13	TRBV5-1	TRBJ2-5	-	CASSGLEDQTQYF	TGCGCCAGCAGCGGATTGGAGGATCAGACCCAGTACTTC
TRBD1	14	TRBV19	TRBJ1-1	-	CASSLGQGAAEAFF	TGTGCCAGTAGTCTCGGTCAGGGGGCGGCTGAAGCTTTCTTT
TRBD1	16	TRBV27	TRBJ1-2	-	CASSFSGQGRLYGYTF	TGTGCCAGCAGTTTCTCGGGACAGGGGCGACTCTATGGCTACACCTTC
TRBD1	13	TRBV2	TRBJ2-2	-	CAGQGKHTGELFF	TGTGCCGGACAGGGGAAACACACCGGGGAGCTGTTTTTT
TRBD1	16	TRBV7-2	TRBJ1-1	-	CASSLVQQGASTEAFF	TGTGCCAGCAGCTTAGTCCAGCAGGGGGCGAGCACTGAAGCTTTCTTT
-	15	TRBV5-4	TRBJ2-1	-	CASTITGESYNEQFF	TGTGCCAGCACCATTACGGGGGAGTCCTACAATGAGCAGTTCTTC
-	15	TRBV5-1	TRBJ2-2	few	CASSKRVGNTGELFF	TGCGCCAGCAGCAAACGGGTAGGGAACACCGGGGAGCTGTTTTTT
-	15	TRBV7-9	TRBJ2-5	-	CASSLALGLQETQYF	TGTGCCAGCAGCTTAGCGCTTGGCTTACAAGAGACCCAGTACTTC
TRBD1	15	TRBV30	TRBJ2-2	-	CAWSVQLRTGGELFF	TGTGCCTGGAGTGTACAATTAAGGACAGGGGGTGAGCTGTTTTTT
-	15	TRBV4-1	TRBJ1-2	-	CASSQDYEGSSLVTF	TGCGCCAGCAGCCAAGATTATGAGGGCAGTTCCCTGGTCACCTTC
-	16	TRBV5-1	TRBJ1-1	few	CASSSPAGTSAAEAFF	TGCGCCAGCAGCTCCCCGGCAGGTACGAGTGCCGCTGAAGCTTTCTTT
-	13	TRBV7-9	TRBJ2-3	-	CASSPRATDTQYF	TGTGCCAGCAGCCCCAGGGCCACAGATACGCAGTATTTT
-	15	TRBV28	TRBJ1-5	-	CASSLLLLSNQPQHF	TGTGCCAGCAGTTTACTACTCCTCAGCAATCAGCCCCAGCATTTT
TRBD1	15	TRBV27	TRBJ1-4	once	CASRTGQGNNEKLFF	TGTGCCAGCAGAACGGGACAGGGCAATAATGAAAAACTGTTTTTT
-	15	TRBV21-1	TRBJ1-2	-	CASSKVPVMDYGYTF	TGTGCCAGCAGCAAAGTACCGGTCATGGACTATGGCTACACCTTC
TRBD1	15	TRBV6-1	TRBJ1-6	many	CASSEAGQGNSPLHF	TGTGCCAGCAGTGAAGCGGGACAGGGGAATTCACCCCTCCACTTT
TRBD2	11	TRBV2	TRBJ2-7	-	CASGLAGEQYF	TGTGCCTCAGGACTAGCGGGCGAGCAGTACTTC
TRBD1	15	TRBV15	TRBJ1-2	once	CATSRDQQGAYGYTF	TGTGCCACCAGCAGAGATCAGCAGGGGGCATATGGCTACACCTTC
-	18	TRBV7-9	TRBJ1-4	once	CASSGRTGGSTTNEKLFF	TGTGCCAGCAGCGGAAGGACGGGGGGGTCTACAACTAATGAAAAACTGTTTTTT
TRBD1	13	TRBV2	TRBJ1-1	-	CATGGGMNTEAFF	TGTGCCACCGGAGGGGGCATGAACACTGAAGCTTTCTTT
TRBD1	14	TRBV25-1	TRBJ1-2	-	CASRGTGDNYGYTF	TGTGCCAGCAGGGGGACAGGGGATAACTATGGCTACACCTTC
-	14	TRBV18	TRBJ1-4	-	CASSPGQRNEKLFF	TGTGCCAGCTCACCCGGACAGCGTAATGAAAAACTGTTTTTT
TRBD2	15	TRBV3-1/TRBV3-2	TRBJ2-3	-	CASSQTSINTDTQYF	TGTGCCAGCAGCCAGACTAGCATCAACACAGATACGCAGTATTTT
TRBD2	15	TRBV28	TRBJ2-1	once	CASSQSGGKRNEQFF	TGTGCCAGCAGTCAATCGGGGGGGAAACGCAATGAGCAGTTCTTC
TRBD1	16	TRBV9	TRBJ1-3	-	CASSNRGPSSGNTIYF	TGTGCCAGCAGCAACAGGGGCCCTAGCTCTGGAAACACCATATATTTT
TRBD1	14	TRBV4-2	TRBJ1-2	-	CASSLTGGDYGYTF	TGTGCCAGCAGCCTAACAGGGGGAGACTATGGCTACACCTTC
TRBD1	14	TRBV6-5	TRBJ1-2	-	CASTRDRGPDGYTF	TGTGCCAGCACAAGAGACAGGGGGCCGGATGGCTACACCTTC